This T cell receptor (beta chain) was identified in a study of T cell changes during pregnancy in multiple sclerosis (dated by TCRdb to between 2018 and 2021). Background for the entire study: The study looked at changes in the T cell repertoire across pregnancy in women with multiple sclerosis.

The count of this clone is one. Its antigen has not been determined. Base qualities were left out, and no much larger clone turns up one base away. Libraries were constructed by the immunoSEQ multiplex PCR assay. This immuneACCESS table, as held by TCRdb, lists in-frame sequences with V and J called but not all clones. Of the missing ones, under half trace to an unresolved V gene in checked studies; the others have no known cause. This sample gives about 51,000 clones in total; around 94% of them show up just once. Jointly, the top ten make up 0.58% of the sample. The junction shows trimming of 9 bases on V and 0 bases on J, plus 20 bases between the germline ends. Reading from cysteine to phenylalanine, the CDR3 counts 16 amino acids. Only the CDR3 part of the read is kept: 48 bases, read in frame from the first base. CDR1 and CDR2, per the germline V gene, are ENHRY and SYGVKD.

Here the chain combines TRBV10-3 and TRBJ1-2; possibly the D gene is TRBD1, per 6 matching bases. The sequence derives from a female donor with multiple sclerosis, enrolled in a pregnancy study. Sequenced material: CD4+ T cells from peripheral blood mononuclear cells, taken in the second trimester of pregnancy. The DNA reads as follows: TGTGCCATTCAACCGGGACAAACTAAAACTAACTATGGCTACACCTTC. Its protein is CAIQPGQTKTNYGYTF.